This T cell receptor beta chain was sequenced for a study of shared clonotypes between healthy human individuals. Looking at the study overall: Serving as donors were a couple of women and a few men, whose ages spanned 18 to 49. Study outcomes and limitations: Generally, naive subsets came out with larger estimated richness than memory subsets. Non-shared clonotypes had lower generation probabilities than those shared by all four donors.

Splitting of CD4+ cells produced CD45RA+ naive and CD45RA-negative memory subsets. TCRdb's copy holds only in-frame clones and misses some; the assay was immunoSEQ multiplex PCR. The top ten hold 0.4% to 0.55% of the sample, which has over a million clones, about 80% seen once. The CDR3 sequence is 15 residues long. The germline V gene encodes CDR1 MNHEY and CDR2 SVGAGI. The V and J ends lost 0 bases and 2 bases respectively, with 11 bases between them. The sample holds a few counts of this clone. Its cognate antigen is unknown. The receptor comes from a man aged 18 to 29 in good health. Some clones in this sample may be carry-over from other donors' samples. This chain uses TRBV6-5 with TRBJ2-7, with D perhaps matching TRBD1 (5 bases). The sequenced material came from memory CD4+ T cells from PBMCs. The subset is: CD45RA-negative fraction. The CDR3 sequence: CASSYSVRGTYEQYF. Written as DNA, the CDR3 is TGTGCCAGCAGTTACTCGGTAAGGGGAACCTACGAGCAGTACTTC.